What follows describes a single T cell receptor beta chain. Individuals drawn from 20 to 25 US areas were roughly 18 to 89 years old. These data belong to a study of blood T cell repertoires in COVID-19. Study-wide background: Both acute and convalescent COVID-19 samples were obtained from the United States, Italy and Spain.

The CDR3 consists of 14 residues. Trimming removed 2 bases from V and 1 base from J, with 9 bases in between. Germline CDR1 reads SGHRS; CDR2 reads YFSETQ. Assay used: immunoSEQ multiplex PCR; TCRdb lists only in-frame clones, some missing. The sample yields under 300,000 clones, approximately 89% seen once. The chain carries TRBV5-1 and TRBJ2-5; D might be TRBD1 (6 bases). What was sequenced was PBMCs or T cells enriched from blood (not recorded which). The sequence derives from a middle-aged woman who had been exposed to COVID-19. The CDR3 DNA follows: TGCGCCAGCAGCTTATGGACAGCCCAAGAGACCCAGTACTTC. It codes for CASSLWTAQETQYF. Full variable domain (remainder filled in from reference TRBV5-1 and TRBJ2-5): KAGVTQTPRYLIKTRGQQVTLSCSPISGHRSVSWYQQTPGQGLQFLFEYFSETQRNKGNFPGRFSGRQFSNSRSEMNVSTLELGDSALYLCASSLWTAQETQYFGPGTRLLVL.